This TCR beta chain was recorded in a study of Graves' ophthalmopathy and Graves' hyperthyroidism (dated by TCRdb to 2016 to 2018). Turning to the overall study: Peripheral blood was collected at initial diagnosis, prior to any treatment. The study used signatures of the TCR beta repertoire to tell Graves' ophthalmopathy apart from Graves' hyperthyroidism and to predict which patients would progress to ophthalmopathy. In total, 135 blood samples were TCR-sequenced: approximately 42 ophthalmopathy, approximately 80 hyperthyroidism and roughly 17 hyperthyroidism-to-ophthalmopathy patients. To explore V-J signatures that separate ophthalmopathy from hyperthyroidism, a discovery set of about a hundred patients was enrolled, consisting of 40 to 45 with ophthalmopathy and about 60 with stable hyperthyroidism. The independent validation cohort included around 19 hyperthyroidism patients plus 17 patients who later progressed from hyperthyroidism to ophthalmopathy. In roughly 6 hyperthyroidism patients, T-cell repertoires of thyroid tissue and blood were compared. Once sampling was done, hyperthyroidism patients were given methimazole at a starting dose of 30 mg daily, while ophthalmopathy patients were given high-dose intravenous methylprednisolone.

Study-wide findings and limitations: In validation, the model predicted ophthalmopathy progression with more than 55% sensitivity and about 73% specificity; more than ten predicted patients were CT-confirmed with GO in a median of around 6 months. The 13-signature model separated ophthalmopathy from stable hyperthyroidism with 87.88% sensitivity and 81.08% specificity in cross-validation, and 80%/75% in the test set. Most expanded thyroid clonotypes with a frequency above 0.001 also appeared in blood, which suggests that blood repertoires may reflect the immune response in the thyroid. Sample size was not statistically predetermined, and group allocation was not concealed from the investigators.

V drops 0 bases and J drops 3 bases, leaving 11 bases in between. From a lookup of the germline V gene (reference sequence), CDR1 and CDR2 are LNHNV and YYDKDF. Counted from cysteine to phenylalanine, this CDR3 has 16 amino acids. Here the CDR3 DNA is all that survives: 48 bases in frame from base 1. Hyperthyroidism was considered stable if no progression to ophthalmopathy occurred within 18 months of follow-up. Hyperthyroidism patients were newly diagnosed, were aged 18 to 65 years, and had a disease duration under 2 months. Patients were excluded if they had other autoimmune diseases, uncontrolled infections, pregnancy or lactation. Diagnosis was based on clinical symptoms, serum thyroxine, TRAb, thyroid ultrasound and orbital computed tomography. Ficoll-Paque density gradient centrifugation was used to isolate PBMCs from 9.5 to 10 ml of fresh peripheral blood. Trizol reagent was used to extract the total RNA, and its quality was then checked on an Agilent 2100 Bioanalyzer.

For repertoire sequencing, TCR beta CDR3 regions were amplified from RNA transcripts. A first-round RT-PCR used HTBI primers with the Qiagen OneStep RT-PCR kit, followed by a second-round multiplex PCR, size selection and purification. The libraries underwent paired-end sequencing with 100 bp reads on an Illumina HiSeq2000. In the authors' own workflow: SOAPnuke was used to process the reads, removing any read that contained adapters or uncalled bases, had a mean Phred below 15, or lacked an exact match to the constant primer or identifier. High-quality paired reads were merged with COPE v1.2.5. Clonotypes were defined as unique nucleotide sequences and were aligned to IMGT TRB V, D and J references using MiTCR v1.1. The analysis was limited to V-J combinations with a frequency above 0.0001, which together covered 99.2% of repertoires. A TCR clonal expansion and chaos score per V-J combination was defined as the ratio of F50 clonal expansion to chaos observed in the TCRdist matrix. Welch's t-statistics and random forest were used to reduce features to about 13 V-J combinations, which were fed into a naive Bayes classifier. Thyroid-blood repertoire similarity was quantified with the Morisita-Horn index. Through fastp at Q25 and MiXCR, TCRdb rebuilt clones from the public reads, retaining in-frame beta chains. For every CDR3 protein sequence, its rows merge into one entry that carries the most common genes and DNA. The V and J calls shown here were made by TCRdb, not taken from the authors' results. Within this sample are a few hundred thousand distinct CDR3 sequences, with roughly a sixth of them counted one time only. The leading ten clones occupy around 2.4% of the sample.

Comment on this clonotype: Its antigen is currently not known. Base-call qualities are not available, and no considerably larger clone is one nucleotide away.

Sequencing was carried out using peripheral blood. This sequence originates from an adult woman with stable Graves' hyperthyroidism. The chain is assembled from TRBV15 and TRBJ2-2, with TRBD1 perhaps the D gene, on 5 matching bases. The CDR3: CATSRDDGADTGELFF. The bases read TGTGCCACCAGCAGAGACGATGGGGCTGACACCGGGGAGCTGTTTTTT.